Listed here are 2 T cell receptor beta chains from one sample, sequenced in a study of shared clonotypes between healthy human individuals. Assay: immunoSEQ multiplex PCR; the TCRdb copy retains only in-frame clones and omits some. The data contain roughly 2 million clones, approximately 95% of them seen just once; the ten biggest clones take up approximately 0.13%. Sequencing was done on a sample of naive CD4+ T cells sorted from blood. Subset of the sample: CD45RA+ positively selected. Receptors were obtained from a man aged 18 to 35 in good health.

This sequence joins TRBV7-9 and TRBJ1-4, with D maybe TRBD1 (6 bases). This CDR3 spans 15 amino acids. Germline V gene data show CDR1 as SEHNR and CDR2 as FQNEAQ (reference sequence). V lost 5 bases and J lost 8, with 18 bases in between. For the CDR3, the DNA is TGTGCCAGCAGCCTGGGACAAGGGGCTCGGGAAAAACTGTTTTTT. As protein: CASSLGQGAREKLFF.

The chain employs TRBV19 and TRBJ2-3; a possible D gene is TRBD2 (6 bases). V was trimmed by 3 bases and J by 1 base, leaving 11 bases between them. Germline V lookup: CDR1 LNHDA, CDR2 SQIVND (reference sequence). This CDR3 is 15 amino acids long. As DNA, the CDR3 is TGTGCCAGTAGTATTTTTTCGGGGGGCACAGATACGCAGTATTTT. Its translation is CASSIFSGGTDTQYF.